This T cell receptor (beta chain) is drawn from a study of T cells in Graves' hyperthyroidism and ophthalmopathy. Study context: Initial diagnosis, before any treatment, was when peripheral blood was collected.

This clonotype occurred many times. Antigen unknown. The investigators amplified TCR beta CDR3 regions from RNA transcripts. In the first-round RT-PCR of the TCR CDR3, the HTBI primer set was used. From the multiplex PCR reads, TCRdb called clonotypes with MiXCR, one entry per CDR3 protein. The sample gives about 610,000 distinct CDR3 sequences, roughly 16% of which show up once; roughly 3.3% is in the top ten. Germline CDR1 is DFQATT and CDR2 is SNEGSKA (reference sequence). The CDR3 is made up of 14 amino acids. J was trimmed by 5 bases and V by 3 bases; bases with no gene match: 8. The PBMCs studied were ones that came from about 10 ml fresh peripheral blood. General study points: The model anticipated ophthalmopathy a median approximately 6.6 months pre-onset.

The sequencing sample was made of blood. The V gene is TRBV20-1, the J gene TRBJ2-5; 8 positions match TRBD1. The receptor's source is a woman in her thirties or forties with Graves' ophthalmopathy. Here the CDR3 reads CSARVQGGPETQYF. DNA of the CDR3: TGCAGTGCTAGGGTACAGGGGGGACCGGAGACCCAGTACTTC.